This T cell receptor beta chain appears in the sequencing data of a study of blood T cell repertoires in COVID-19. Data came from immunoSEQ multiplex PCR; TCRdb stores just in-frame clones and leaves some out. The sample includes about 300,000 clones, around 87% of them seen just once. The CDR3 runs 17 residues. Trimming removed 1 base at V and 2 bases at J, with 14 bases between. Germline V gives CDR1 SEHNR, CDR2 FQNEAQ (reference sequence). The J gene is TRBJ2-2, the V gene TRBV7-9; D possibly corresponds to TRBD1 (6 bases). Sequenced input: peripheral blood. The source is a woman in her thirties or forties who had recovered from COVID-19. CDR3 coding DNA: TGTGCCAGCAGCTTAGACAGGGCAACCCCAAACACCGGGGAGCTGTTTTTT. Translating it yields CASSLDRATPNTGELFF.